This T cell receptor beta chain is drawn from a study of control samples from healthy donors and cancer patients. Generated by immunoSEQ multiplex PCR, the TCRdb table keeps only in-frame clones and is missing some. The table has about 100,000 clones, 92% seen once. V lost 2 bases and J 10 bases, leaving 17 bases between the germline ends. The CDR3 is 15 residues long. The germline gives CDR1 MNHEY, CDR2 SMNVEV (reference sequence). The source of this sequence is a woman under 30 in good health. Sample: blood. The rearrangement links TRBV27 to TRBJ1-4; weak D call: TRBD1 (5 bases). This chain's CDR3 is CASSLQRRGSGKLFF. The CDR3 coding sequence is TGTGCCAGCAGTTTACAGCGCCGGGGCAGTGGAAAACTGTTTTTT.